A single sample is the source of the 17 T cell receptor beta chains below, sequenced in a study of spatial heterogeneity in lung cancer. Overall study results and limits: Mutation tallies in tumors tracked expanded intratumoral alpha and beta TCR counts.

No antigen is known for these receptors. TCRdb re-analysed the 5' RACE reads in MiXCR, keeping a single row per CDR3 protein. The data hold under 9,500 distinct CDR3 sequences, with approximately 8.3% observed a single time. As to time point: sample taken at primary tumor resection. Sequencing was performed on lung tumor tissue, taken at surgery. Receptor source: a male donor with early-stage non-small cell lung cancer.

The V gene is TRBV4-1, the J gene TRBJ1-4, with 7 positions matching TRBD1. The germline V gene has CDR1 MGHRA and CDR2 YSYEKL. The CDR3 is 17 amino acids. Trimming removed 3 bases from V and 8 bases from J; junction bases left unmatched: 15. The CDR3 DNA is TGCGCCAGCAGCCACCGTCTCGACAGGGAACAGAGGGAAAAACTGTTTTTT. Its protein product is CASSHRLDREQREKLFF.

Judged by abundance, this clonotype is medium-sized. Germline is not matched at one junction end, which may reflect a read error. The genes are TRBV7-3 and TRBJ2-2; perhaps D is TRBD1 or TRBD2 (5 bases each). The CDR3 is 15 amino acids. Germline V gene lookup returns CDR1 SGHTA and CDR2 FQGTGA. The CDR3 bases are TGTGCCAGCAGCTTAAGAGGGGACGGCACCGGTGAGCTGTTTTTT. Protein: CASSLRGDGTGELFF.

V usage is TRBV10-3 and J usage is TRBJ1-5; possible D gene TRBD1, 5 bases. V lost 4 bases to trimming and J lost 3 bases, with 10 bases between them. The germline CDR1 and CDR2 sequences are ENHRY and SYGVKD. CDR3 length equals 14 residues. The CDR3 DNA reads TGTGCCATCAGTGCCCCAGGGACCAATCAGCCCCAGCATTTT. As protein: CAISAPGTNQPQHF.

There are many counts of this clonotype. This chain's CDR3 is CAISESAGAGGTQYF. CDR3 in DNA: TGTGCCATCAGTGAGTCGGCGGGAGCGGGGGGGACCCAGTACTTC. This chain joins TRBV10-3 and TRBJ2-5, with 9 positions matching TRBD2. Trimming removed 0 bases from V and 7 bases from J; junction bases left unmatched: 6. CDR3 length: 15 residues. Per germline, CDR1 ENHRY and CDR2 SYGVKD.

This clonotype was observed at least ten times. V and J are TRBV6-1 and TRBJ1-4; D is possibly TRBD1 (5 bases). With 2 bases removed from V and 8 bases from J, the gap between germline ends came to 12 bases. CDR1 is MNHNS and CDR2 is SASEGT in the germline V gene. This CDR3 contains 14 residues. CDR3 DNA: TGTGCCAGCAGTGAACAGACAGTGGGGGAAAAACTGTTTTTT. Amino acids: CASSEQTVGEKLFF.

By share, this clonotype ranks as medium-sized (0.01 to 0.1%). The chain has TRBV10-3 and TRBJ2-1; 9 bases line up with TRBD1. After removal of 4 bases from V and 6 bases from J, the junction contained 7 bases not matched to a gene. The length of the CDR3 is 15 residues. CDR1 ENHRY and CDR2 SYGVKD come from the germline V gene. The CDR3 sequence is CAISGTGVGGNEQFF. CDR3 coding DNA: TGTGCCATCAGTGGGACAGGGGTAGGAGGCAATGAGCAGTTCTTC.

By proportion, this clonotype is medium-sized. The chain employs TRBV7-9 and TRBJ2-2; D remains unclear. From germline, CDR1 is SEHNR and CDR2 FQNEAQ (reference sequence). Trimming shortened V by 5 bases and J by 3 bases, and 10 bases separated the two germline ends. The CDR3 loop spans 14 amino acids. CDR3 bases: TGTGCCAGCAGCCCGGAGTCTTACACCGGGGAGCTGTTTTTT. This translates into CASSPESYTGELFF.

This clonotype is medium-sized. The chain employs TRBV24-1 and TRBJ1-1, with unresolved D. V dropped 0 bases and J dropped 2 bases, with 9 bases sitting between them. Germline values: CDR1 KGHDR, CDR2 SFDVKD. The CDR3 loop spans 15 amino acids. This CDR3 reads CATSDLGQPNTEAFF. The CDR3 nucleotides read TGTGCCACCAGTGATTTGGGGCAGCCCAACACTGAAGCTTTCTTT.

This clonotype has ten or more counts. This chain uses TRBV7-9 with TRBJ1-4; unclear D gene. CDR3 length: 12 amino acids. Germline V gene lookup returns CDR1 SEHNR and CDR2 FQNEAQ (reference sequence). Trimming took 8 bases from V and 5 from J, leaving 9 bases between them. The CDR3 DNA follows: TGTGCCAGCCTAGGTGGGAATGAAAAACTGTTTTTT. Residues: CASLGGNEKLFF. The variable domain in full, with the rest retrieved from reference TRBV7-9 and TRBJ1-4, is DTGVSQNPRHKITKRGQNVTFRCDPISEHNRLYWYRQTLGQGPEFLTYFQNEAQLEKSRLLSDRFSAERPKGSFSTLEIQRTEQGDSAMYLCASLGGNEKLFFGSGTQLSVL.

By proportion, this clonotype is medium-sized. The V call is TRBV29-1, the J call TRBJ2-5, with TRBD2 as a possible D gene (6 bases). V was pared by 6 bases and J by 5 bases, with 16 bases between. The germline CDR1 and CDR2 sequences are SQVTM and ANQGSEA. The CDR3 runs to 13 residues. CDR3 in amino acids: CSVSSGVTETQYF. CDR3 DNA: TGCAGCGTATCATCGGGAGTCACCGAGACCCAGTACTTC.

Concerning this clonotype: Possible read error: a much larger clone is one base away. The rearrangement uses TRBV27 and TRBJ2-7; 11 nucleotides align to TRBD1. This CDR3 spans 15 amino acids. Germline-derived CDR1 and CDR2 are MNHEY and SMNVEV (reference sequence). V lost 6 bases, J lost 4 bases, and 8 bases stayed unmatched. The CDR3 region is CASSPRTGGKYEQYF. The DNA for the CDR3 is TGTGCCAGCAGCCCCCGGACAGGGGGCAAGTACGAGCAGTACTTC.

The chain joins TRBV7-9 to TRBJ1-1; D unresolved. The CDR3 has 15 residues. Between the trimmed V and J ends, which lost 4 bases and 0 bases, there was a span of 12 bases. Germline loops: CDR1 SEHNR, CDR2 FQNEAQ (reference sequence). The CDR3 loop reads CASSSDPDMNTEAFF. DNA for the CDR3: TGTGCCAGCAGCTCTGACCCCGACATGAACACTGAAGCTTTCTTT.

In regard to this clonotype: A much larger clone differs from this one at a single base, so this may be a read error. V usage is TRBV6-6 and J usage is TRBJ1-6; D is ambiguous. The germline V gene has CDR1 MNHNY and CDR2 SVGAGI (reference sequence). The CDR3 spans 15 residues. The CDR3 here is CASSPREPRDSPFHF. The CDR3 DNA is TGTGCCAGCAGTCCTCGGGAACCCCGCGATTCACCCTTCCACTTT.

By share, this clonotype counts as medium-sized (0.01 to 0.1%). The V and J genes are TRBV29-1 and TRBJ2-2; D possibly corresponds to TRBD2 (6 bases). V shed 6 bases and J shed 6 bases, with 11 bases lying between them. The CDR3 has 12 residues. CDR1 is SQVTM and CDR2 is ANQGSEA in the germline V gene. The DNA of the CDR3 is TGCAGCGTGGGACTTGCTCCCGGGGAGCTGTTTTTT. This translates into CSVGLAPGELFF.

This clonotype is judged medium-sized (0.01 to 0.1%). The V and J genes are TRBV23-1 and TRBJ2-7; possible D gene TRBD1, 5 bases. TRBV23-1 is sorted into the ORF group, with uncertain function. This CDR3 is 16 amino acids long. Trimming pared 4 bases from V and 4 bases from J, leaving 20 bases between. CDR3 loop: CASSLQTVRSRYEQYF. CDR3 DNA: TGCGCCAGCAGTCTTCAGACAGTCCGTTCTCGGTACGAGCAGTACTTC.

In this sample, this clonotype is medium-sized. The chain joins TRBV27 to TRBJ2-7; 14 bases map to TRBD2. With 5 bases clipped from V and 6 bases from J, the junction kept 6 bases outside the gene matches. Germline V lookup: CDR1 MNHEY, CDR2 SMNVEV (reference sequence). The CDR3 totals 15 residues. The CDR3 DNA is TGTGCCAGCAGTATGGGACTAGCGGGAGTTGGCGAGCAGTACTTC. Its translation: CASSMGLAGVGEQYF.

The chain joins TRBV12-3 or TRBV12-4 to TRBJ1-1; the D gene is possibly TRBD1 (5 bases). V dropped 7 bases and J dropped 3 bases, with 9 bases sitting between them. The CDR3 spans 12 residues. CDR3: CASNQGDTEAFF. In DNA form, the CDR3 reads TGTGCCAGCAATCAGGGAGACACTGAAGCTTTCTTT.